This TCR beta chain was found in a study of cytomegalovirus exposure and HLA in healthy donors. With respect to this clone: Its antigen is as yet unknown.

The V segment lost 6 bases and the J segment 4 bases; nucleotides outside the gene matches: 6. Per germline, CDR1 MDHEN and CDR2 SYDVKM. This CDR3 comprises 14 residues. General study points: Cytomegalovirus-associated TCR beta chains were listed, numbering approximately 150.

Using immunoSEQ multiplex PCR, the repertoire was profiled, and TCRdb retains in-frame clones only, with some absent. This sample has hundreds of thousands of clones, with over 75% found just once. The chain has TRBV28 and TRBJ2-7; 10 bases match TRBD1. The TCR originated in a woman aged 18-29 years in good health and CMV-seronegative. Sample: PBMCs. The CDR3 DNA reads TGTGCCAGCAGATACGACAGGGGGCTTTACGAGCAGTACTTC. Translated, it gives CASRYDRGLYEQYF.